This is a list of T cell receptor beta chains from one sample in a study of cytomegalovirus exposure and HLA in healthy donors. Clones were sequenced by immunoSEQ multiplex PCR, and TCRdb holds only the in-frame ones, with some missing. The listing records about 170,000 clones. Material: PBMCs. The source of these receptors is a woman under 30 in good health and CMV-seropositive. The CDR3 runs from the conserved cysteine through the conserved F or W. A D gene is named only where the DNA matches it firmly.

TRBJ2-2,TRBV18,NA,CASSQNLDTGELFF,TGTGCCAGCTCACAAAACTTAGACACCGGGGAGCTGTTTTTT
TRBJ2-3,TRBV5-4,TRBD2,CASSLANAGGPDTQYF,TGTGCCAGCAGCTTGGCCAATGCGGGAGGTCCCGATACGCAGTATTTT
TRBJ2-5,TRBV13,TRBD2,CASSPRLAGGVAQTQYF,TGTGCCAGCAGCCCCCGACTAGCGGGGGGCGTAGCGCAGACCCAGTACTTC
TRBJ2-1,TRBV5-1,TRBD1,CASSFGTGNEQFF,TGCGCCAGCAGTTTTGGGACAGGGAACGAGCAGTTCTTC
TRBJ1-4,TRBV7-2,NA,CASSLGQGMGKLFF,TGTGCCAGCAGCTTAGGCCAGGGGATGGGAAAACTGTTTTTT
TRBJ1-6,TRBV4-2,TRBD1,CASSLPKLTGAEDDSPLHF,TGTGCCAGCAGCCTCCCAAAACTGACAGGGGCGGAGGACGATTCACCCCTCCACTTT
TRBJ2-7,TRBV5-6,TRBD2,CASSYAGGKVEQYF,TGTGCCAGCAGCTATGCGGGAGGGAAGGTCGAGCAGTACTTC
TRBJ2-1,TRBV5-1,TRBD2,CASSLASGGNEQFF,TGCGCCAGCAGCTTGGCTAGCGGGGGCAATGAGCAGTTCTTC
TRBJ1-1,TRBV30,NA,CAWSSDSYTEAFF,TGTGCCTGGAGTTCGGACAGCTACACTGAAGCTTTCTTT
TRBJ1-1,TRBV19,NA,CASSIFALRTEAFF,TGTGCCAGTAGTATTTTCGCTCTTCGGACTGAAGCTTTCTTT
TRBJ2-2,TRBV18,NA,CASSPALSGTGELFF,TGTGCCAGCTCACCAGCGTTAAGCGGCACCGGGGAGCTGTTTTTT
TRBJ2-3,TRBV5-1,NA,CASSLGTRTKYTQYF,TGCGCCAGCAGCTTGGGGACGAGGACAAAGTATACGCAGTATTTT
TRBJ1-4,TRBV19,NA,CASSNRPLTGSTNEKLFF,TGTGCCAGTAGTAACCGGCCATTAACGGGGTCAACTAATGAAAAACTGTTTTTT
TRBJ2-1,TRBV2,TRBD2,CASSGGLVVNEQFF,TGTGCCAGCAGTGGGGGACTAGTGGTAAATGAGCAGTTCTTC
TRBJ1-2,TRBV7-9,NA,CASSLSGDHGYTF,TGTGCCAGCAGCTTATCAGGGGACCATGGCTACACCTTC
TRBJ1-5,TRBV19,TRBD1,CASTDRGRKSNQPQHF,TGTGCCAGTACCGACAGGGGACGGAAGAGCAATCAGCCCCAGCATTTT
TRBJ2-1,TRBV4-1,TRBD2,CASSHRRLAPFSSYNEQFF,TGCGCCAGCAGCCACCGCCGACTAGCTCCATTCAGCTCCTACAATGAGCAGTTCTTC
TRBJ2-3,TRBV15,NA,CATSRDTSKDTQYF,TGTGCCACCAGCAGAGATACTAGCAAAGATACGCAGTATTTT
TRBJ2-7,TRBV11-3,TRBD2,CASSEGRGSYEQYF,TGTGCCAGCTCTGAGGGGAGGGGCTCCTACGAGCAGTACTTC
TRBJ2-7,TRBV7-2,TRBD1,CASSLVATTGGEQYF,TGTGCCAGCAGCTTAGTGGCCACGACAGGGGGAGAGCAGTACTTC
TRBJ2-1,TRBV6-1,TRBD2,CASSVTSGGLNYNEQFF,TGTGCCAGCAGTGTGACTAGCGGGGGGCTAAATTACAATGAGCAGTTCTTC
TRBJ2-4,TRBV5-1,NA,CASSFGAGAYSAQYF,TGCGCCAGCAGCTTTGGGGCAGGGGCCTATTCGGCTCAGTACTTC
TRBJ2-1,TRBV11-2,NA,CASSFRQATYNEQFF,TGTGCCAGCAGCTTCCGACAGGCCACCTACAATGAGCAGTTCTTC
TRBJ1-2,TRBV2,NA,CASRLTEGGYTF,TGTGCCAGCAGACTTACAGAAGGTGGCTACACCTTC
TRBJ1-3,TRBV18,NA,CASSPAGRRNSGNTIYF,TGTGCCAGCTCACCAGCGGGACGCCGAAACTCTGGAAACACCATATATTTT
TRBJ2-3,TRBV11-3,TRBD2,CASSLPGLAALTDTQYF,TGTGCCAGCAGCTTACCGGGACTAGCTGCCCTCACAGATACGCAGTATTTT
TRBJ2-7,TRBV5-6,NA,CASSHAGARRYEQYF,TGTGCCAGCAGTCACGCAGGGGCTAGGCGCTACGAGCAGTACTTC
TRBJ1-6,TRBV6-1,TRBD1,CASSEGGTVGSPLHF,TGTGCCAGCAGTGAAGGTGGGACAGTGGGTTCACCCCTCCACTTT